The entry below describes one TCR beta chain. As yet, its antigen is unknown. The sample is drawn from a study of shared clonotypes between healthy human individuals. In the authors' methods: From ImmunoSEQ came sequences covering only the junction and carrying no quality scores, so filtering differed. Profiled with immunoSEQ multiplex PCR; TCRdb holds only in-frame clones, not every one. The DNA gave D and trimming, while V, J and clone size come from that table. This table has some 240,000 clones, 60% to 70% appearing once. Study results and caveats: Sequencing depth was predicted to influence how clonotypes are shared among donors. Several donors held approximately 5% of naive CD4 clonotypes in common.

V gave up 0 bases and J gave up 5 bases, with 9 bases separating them. CDR1 SGHRS and CDR2 YFSETQ come from the germline V gene. This CDR3 comprises 14 residues. CD4+ cells yielded CD45RA+ naive and CD45RA-negative memory subsets. This receptor was identified in a man aged 25 to 45 in good health. The sequencing sample was made of memory CD4+ T cells sorted from blood. The subset here: CD45RA-negative fraction. This sequence joins TRBV5-1 and TRBJ1-5; D is possibly TRBD1 (5 bases). The CDR3 spells CASSLAGGDQPQHF. The CDR3 DNA is TGCGCCAGCAGCTTGGCTGGGGGGGATCAGCCCCAGCATTTT.